This TCR beta chain emerged from a study of identical twins. This clonotype has ten or more counts. MiXCR, run by TCRdb on the 5' RACE reads, gives a single entry per CDR3 protein. The table lists 690,000 or so distinct CDR3 sequences, 8.6% of them singletons. The same data also contributed to another study, on yellow fever vaccine responses in identical twins.

Source material: PBMCs. This TCR was recovered from a woman in her late teens or twenties in good health.

The CDR3 protein is CASSPSGTDNSPLHF. CDR3 sequence (DNA): TGTGCCAGCAGCCCTAGCGGGACGGATAATTCACCCCTCCACTTT. The chain couples TRBV7-9 to TRBJ1-6; the D gene is possibly TRBD1 (5 bases). Germline V CDR1 and CDR2: SEHNR, FQNEAQ (reference sequence). The CDR3 has 15 amino acids. The germline V and J ends were trimmed by 5 bases and 5 bases, with 13 bases remaining between them.